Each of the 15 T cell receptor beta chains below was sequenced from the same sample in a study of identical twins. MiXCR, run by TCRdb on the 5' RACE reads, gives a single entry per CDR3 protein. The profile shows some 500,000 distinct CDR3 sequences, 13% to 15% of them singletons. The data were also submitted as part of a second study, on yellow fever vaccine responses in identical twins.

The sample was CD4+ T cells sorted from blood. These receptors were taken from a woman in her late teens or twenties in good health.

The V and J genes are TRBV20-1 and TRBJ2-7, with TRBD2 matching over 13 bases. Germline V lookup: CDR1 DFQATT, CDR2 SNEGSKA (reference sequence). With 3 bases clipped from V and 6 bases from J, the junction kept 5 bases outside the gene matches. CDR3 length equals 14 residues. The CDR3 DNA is TGCAGTGCTAGCGTAGGACTAGCGGGAGCCGAGCAGTACTTC. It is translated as CSASVGLAGAEQYF.

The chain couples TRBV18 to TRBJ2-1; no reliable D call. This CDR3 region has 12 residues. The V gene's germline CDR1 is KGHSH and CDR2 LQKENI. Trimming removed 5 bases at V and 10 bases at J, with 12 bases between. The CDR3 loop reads CASSTTGEEQFF. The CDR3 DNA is TGTGCCAGCTCAACCACCGGCGAAGAGCAGTTCTTC. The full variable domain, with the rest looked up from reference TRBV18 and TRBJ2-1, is NAGVMQNPRHLVRRRGQEARLRCSPMKGHSHVYWYRQLPEEGLKFMVYLQKENIIDESGMPKERFSAEFPKEGPSILRIQQVVRGDSAAYFCASSTTGEEQFFGPGTRLTVL.

CDR3 sequence: CASIPDRGPDTQYF. CDR3 DNA: TGTGCCAGCATTCCGGACAGGGGCCCAGATACGCAGTATTTT. This chain connects TRBV2 to TRBJ2-3; TRBD1 matches at 9 bases. Per the germline V gene, CDR1 is SNHLY and CDR2 is FYNNEI. The CDR3 totals 14 residues. V trimming: 7 bases; J trimming: 4 bases; junction bases outside the gene matches: 6.

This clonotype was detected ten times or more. CDR3 in DNA: TGTGCCAGTAGTTCCGGGGGACTAGCGGGAAGCAAGGATACGCAGTATTTT. It yields the protein CASSSGGLAGSKDTQYF. The chain employs TRBV19 and TRBJ2-3; 13 bases align to TRBD2. CDR3 length: 17 amino acids. The J segment lost 6 bases and the V segment lost 5 bases, leaving 11 bases of the junction unmatched. Germline values: CDR1 LNHDA, CDR2 SQIVND (reference sequence).

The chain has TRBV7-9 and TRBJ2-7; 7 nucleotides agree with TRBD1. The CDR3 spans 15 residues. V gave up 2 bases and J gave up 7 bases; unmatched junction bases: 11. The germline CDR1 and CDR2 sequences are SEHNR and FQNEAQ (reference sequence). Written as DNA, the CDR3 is TGTGCCAGCAGCTTATCCCCAGGGGGAACGCGGGAGCAGTACTTC. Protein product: CASSLSPGGTREQYF.

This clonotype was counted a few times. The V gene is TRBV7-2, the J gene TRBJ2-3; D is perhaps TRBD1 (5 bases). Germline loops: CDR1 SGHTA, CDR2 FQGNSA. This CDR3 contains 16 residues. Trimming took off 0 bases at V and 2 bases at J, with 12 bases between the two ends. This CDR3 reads CASSLAGTGFTDTQYF. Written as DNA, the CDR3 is TGTGCCAGCAGCTTAGCGGGAACAGGTTTCACAGATACGCAGTATTTT.

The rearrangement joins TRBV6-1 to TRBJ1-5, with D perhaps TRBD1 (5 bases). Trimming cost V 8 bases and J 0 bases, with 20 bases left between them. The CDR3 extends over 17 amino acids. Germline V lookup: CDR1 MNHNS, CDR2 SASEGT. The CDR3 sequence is CASLDAQGMGSNQPQHF. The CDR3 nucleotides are TGTGCCAGCCTAGACGCCCAGGGAATGGGTAGCAATCAGCCCCAGCATTTT.

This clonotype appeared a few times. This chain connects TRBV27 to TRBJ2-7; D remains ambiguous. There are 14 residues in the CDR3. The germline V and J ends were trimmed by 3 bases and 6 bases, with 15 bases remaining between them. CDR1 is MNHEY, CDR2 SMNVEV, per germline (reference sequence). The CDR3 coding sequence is TGTGCCAGCAGTTTCCTGATGCCGAGTGCCGAGCAGTACTTC. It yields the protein CASSFLMPSAEQYF.

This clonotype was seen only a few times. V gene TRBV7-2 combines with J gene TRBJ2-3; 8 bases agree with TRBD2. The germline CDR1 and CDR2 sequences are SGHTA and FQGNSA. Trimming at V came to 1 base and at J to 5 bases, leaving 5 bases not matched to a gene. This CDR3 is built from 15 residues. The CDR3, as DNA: TGTGCCAGCAGCTTAGGCGGGAGGTTGGTAGATACGCAGTATTTT. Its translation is CASSLGGRLVDTQYF.

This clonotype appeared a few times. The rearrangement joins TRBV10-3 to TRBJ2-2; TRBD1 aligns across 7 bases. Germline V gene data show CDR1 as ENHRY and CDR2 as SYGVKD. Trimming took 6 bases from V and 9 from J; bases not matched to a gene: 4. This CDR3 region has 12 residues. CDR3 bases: TGTGCCATCAGGGACAGGTTCCGGGAGCTGTTTTTT. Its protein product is CAIRDRFRELFF.

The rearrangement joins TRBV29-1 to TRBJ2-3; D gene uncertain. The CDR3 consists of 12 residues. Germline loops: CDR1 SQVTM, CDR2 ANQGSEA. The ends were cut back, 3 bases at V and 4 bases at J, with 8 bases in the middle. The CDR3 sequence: CSVEYRADTQYF. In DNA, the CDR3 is TGCAGCGTTGAGTACCGCGCAGATACGCAGTATTTT.

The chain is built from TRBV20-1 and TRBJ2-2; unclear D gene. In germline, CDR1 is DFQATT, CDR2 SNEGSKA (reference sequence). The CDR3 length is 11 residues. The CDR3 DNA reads TGCGGCGCCCGAGACACCGGGGAGCTGTTTTTT. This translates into CGARDTGELFF.

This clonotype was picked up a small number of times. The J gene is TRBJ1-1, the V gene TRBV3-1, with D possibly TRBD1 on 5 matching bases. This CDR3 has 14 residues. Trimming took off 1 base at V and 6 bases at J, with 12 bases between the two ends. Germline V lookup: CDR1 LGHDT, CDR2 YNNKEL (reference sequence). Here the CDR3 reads CASSQVSGTAEAFF. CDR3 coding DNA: TGTGCCAGCAGCCAAGTATCAGGGACGGCTGAAGCTTTCTTT.

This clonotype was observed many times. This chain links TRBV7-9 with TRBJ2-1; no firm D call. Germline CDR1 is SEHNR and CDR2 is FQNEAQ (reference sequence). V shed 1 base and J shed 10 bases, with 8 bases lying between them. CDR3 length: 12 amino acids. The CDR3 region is CASSLVSWEQFF. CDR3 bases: TGTGCCAGCAGCTTAGTGAGTTGGGAGCAGTTCTTC.

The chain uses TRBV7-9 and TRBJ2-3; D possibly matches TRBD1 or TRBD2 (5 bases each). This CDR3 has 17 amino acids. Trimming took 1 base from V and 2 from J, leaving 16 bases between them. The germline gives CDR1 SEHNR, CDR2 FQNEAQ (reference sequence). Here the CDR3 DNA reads TGTGCCAGCAGCTTAGTGCCCAGGGATGACTACACAGATACGCAGTATTTT. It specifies CASSLVPRDDYTDTQYF.